This T cell receptor (beta chain) came from a study of prognosis after radiotherapy for stage I lung cancer. Study in general: Patient ages ran from 53 to 84, with a median of around 70 years, and the group had about a dozen men and over 5 women. Among the patients, several developed distant metastases after radiotherapy at a median of 7 months, and approximately 15 showed no significant progression.

With two-round multiplex PCR, TCR beta CDR3 sequences were amplified from genomic DNA. It was primers specific to each TRBV and TRBJ gene that first-round PCR used. TCRdb independently ran MiXCR on the multiplex PCR reads; one entry per CDR3 protein. The sample has 25,000 to 30,000 distinct CDR3 sequences, roughly 41% seen once; the top ten hold about 31%. The CDR3 has 14 residues. V was clipped by 1 base and J by 7 bases, with 10 bases between them. Germline CDR1 LNHDA, CDR2 SQIVND (reference sequence). The sample in question was PBMCs, obtained before or after stereotactic body radiation therapy (not recorded which). The V call is TRBV19, the J call TRBJ2-2; possible D gene TRBD2, 5 bases. This clonotype originated in a donor of 50 years or more with non-small cell lung cancer. The DNA for the CDR3 is TGTGCCAGTAGTATAGCCGGGGTCGACGGGGAGCTGTTTTTT. This sequence encodes CASSIAGVDGELFF.